This T cell receptor beta chain was documented in a study of early stage breast cancer tumors. Across the study: Samples were sequenced at about 10-fold average coverage.

Data came from immunoSEQ multiplex PCR; TCRdb stores just in-frame clones and leaves some out. The table lists under 45,000 clones, 74% of them singletons. General study results and limits: Commonly generated sequences made up most enriched TCRB sequences shared between patients.

A note on this clone: Its antigen remains unidentified.

The germline gives CDR1 MDHEN, CDR2 SYDVKM. V was clipped by 6 bases and J by 0 bases, with 8 bases between them. CDR3 length equals 13 residues. The chain joins TRBV28 to TRBJ1-2; no definite D call. The sequence was collected from a person aged 55 to 70 with breast cancer. The sequenced sample was blood. The CDR3 nucleotides read TGTGCCAGCAGCCTCAAGGCTAACTATGGCTACACCTTC. Encoded protein: CASSLKANYGYTF.